Below are 29 T cell receptor beta chains sequenced from a single sample in a study of cytomegalovirus exposure and HLA in healthy donors. The PCR ran on 60 Vbeta and 13 Jbeta primers. The method was immunoSEQ multiplex PCR; TCRdb's version includes in-frame clones alone and lacks a portion of them. In the table there are 100,000 to 150,000 clones, 83% of which are singletons. Sequencing was carried out using PBMCs. These receptors all come from a man between 18 and 29 years old in good health and CMV-seropositive.

The V gene is TRBV28, the J gene TRBJ1-1; D unclear. V shed 8 bases and J shed 1 base, with 5 bases lying between them. The CDR3 has 11 residues. Looked up from germline, CDR1 is MDHEN and CDR2 is SYDVKM. CDR3 region: CASEGNTEAFF. CDR3 sequence (DNA): TGTGCCAGCGAGGGGAACACTGAAGCTTTCTTT.

The table lists this clone with a few counts. V gene TRBV25-1 combines with J gene TRBJ1-6; D is uncertain. Germline CDR1 MGHDK, CDR2 SYGVNS. V was shortened by 5 bases and J by 6 bases, with 8 bases between the two germline ends. The CDR3 sequence is 13 residues long. The CDR3 is CASSPQANSPLHF. CDR3 nucleotides: TGTGCCAGCAGTCCTCAGGCTAATTCACCCCTCCACTTT.

V usage is TRBV19 and J usage is TRBJ1-1; the D gene is possibly TRBD1 (6 bases). This CDR3 spans 13 amino acids. With 5 bases removed from V and 5 bases from J, the gap between germline ends came to 12 bases. The germline V gene has CDR1 LNHDA and CDR2 SQIVND (reference sequence). The CDR3 here is CASSPQGWTEAFF. DNA of the CDR3: TGTGCCAGTAGTCCACAGGGATGGACTGAAGCTTTCTTT.

The chain couples TRBV5-4 to TRBJ1-6; no definite D call. The germline V and J ends were trimmed by 0 bases and 2 bases, with 9 bases remaining between them. Germline loops: CDR1 SGHNT, CDR2 YYREEE (reference sequence). This CDR3 is built from 16 residues. This CDR3 is CASSLAGSAYNSPLHF. DNA of the CDR3: TGTGCCAGCAGCTTGGCAGGTTCAGCCTATAATTCACCCCTCCACTTT.

The chain carries TRBV28 and TRBJ1-1, with 12 nucleotides matching TRBD1. The CDR3 is made up of 18 amino acids. CDR1 and CDR2 from the germline V gene are MDHEN and SYDVKM. Trimming removed 6 bases from V and 0 bases from J; junction bases left unmatched: 11. The CDR3 DNA is TGTGCCAGCAGCCCCGGGACAGGGGGCGCATATATGAACACTGAAGCTTTCTTT. Encoded protein: CASSPGTGGAYMNTEAFF.

The J gene is TRBJ1-2, the V gene TRBV9; 8 nucleotides align to TRBD1. CDR1 and CDR2 (germline): SGDLS, YYNGEE. The V and J ends lost 4 bases and 6 bases, in that order; junction bases with no gene match: 5. The CDR3 is made up of 13 amino acids. DNA for the CDR3: TGTGCCAGCAGCCTTCAGGGGGCGGATGGCTACACCTTC. It codes for CASSLQGADGYTF.

The J gene is TRBJ1-5, the V gene TRBV30; 7 bases are a match to TRBD1. This CDR3 has 15 amino acids. Losses at the gene ends were 4 bases for V and 3 bases for J; bases not matched to a gene: 9. Germline values: CDR1 GTSNPN, CDR2 SVGIG (reference sequence). CDR3: CAWTGGGTDNQPQHF. The DNA of the CDR3 is TGTGCCTGGACCGGAGGCGGGACAGACAATCAGCCCCAGCATTTT. The full variable domain, in which reference TRBV30 and TRBJ1-5 provide the parts outside the CDR3, is SQTIHQWPATLVQPVGSPLSLECTVEGTSNPNLYWYRQAAGRGLQLLFYSVGIGQISSEVPQNLSASRPQDRQFILSSKKLLLSDSGFYLCAWTGGGTDNQPQHFGDGTRLSIL.

The chain combines TRBV7-9 with TRBJ1-6; possible D gene TRBD1, 5 bases. Looked up from germline, CDR1 is SEHNR and CDR2 is FQNEAQ (reference sequence). The CDR3 loop spans 16 amino acids. V shed 6 bases and J shed 2 bases, with 14 bases lying between them. The CDR3, as DNA: TGTGCCAGCAGTACGTCAGGGATGCCCTATAATTCACCCCTCCACTTT. Its protein is CASSTSGMPYNSPLHF.

CDR3 DNA sequence: TGTGCCAGCAGTTACGTGCAGGGCGTATTCTCCTACGAGCAGTACTTC. It translates to CASSYVQGVFSYEQYF. The chain recombines TRBV6-6 with TRBJ2-7; weak D call: TRBD1 (5 bases). V was cut by 2 bases and J by 0 bases, with 14 bases left in between. Germline CDR1 reads MNHNY; CDR2 reads SVGAGI (reference sequence). The CDR3 has 16 amino acids.

CDR3 coding DNA: TGCGCCAGCAGCCAAGATCGCAGCTCTGGAAACACCATATATTTT. This encodes CASSQDRSSGNTIYF. The chain has TRBV4-1 and TRBJ1-3; D unclear. In germline, CDR1 is MGHRA, CDR2 YSYEKL. Trimming took 0 bases from V and 0 from J, leaving 6 bases between them. This CDR3 spans 15 amino acids.

The CDR3 protein is CASSPDDSLIPPGELFF. For the CDR3, the DNA is TGCGCCAGCAGCCCCGATGACTCCCTTATTCCCCCCGGGGAGCTGTTTTTT. V and J are TRBV5-1 and TRBJ2-2; D call uncertain. The germline V and J ends were trimmed by 4 bases and 6 bases, with 22 bases remaining between them. Germline assignment: CDR1 SGHRS and CDR2 YFSETQ. The CDR3 totals 17 residues.

This clone was seen a handful of times. Distinct nucleotide sequences in the sample also encode this CDR3. V and J are TRBV2 and TRBJ2-2; possible D gene TRBD1, 5 bases. V was pared by 6 bases and J by 0 bases, with 8 bases between. CDR3 length: 14 amino acids. Germline-derived CDR1 and CDR2 are SNHLY and FYNNEI. Here the CDR3 DNA reads TGTGCCAGCAGAGGGGCCTCGAACACCGGGGAGCTGTTTTTT. Translation gives CASRGASNTGELFF.

This rearrangement joins TRBV7-2 to TRBJ2-4; 8 bases align to TRBD2. Germline CDR1 and CDR2: SGHTA and FQGNSA. Trimming cost V 2 bases and J 1 base; bases outside gene matches: 10. The CDR3 runs 18 residues. DNA of the CDR3: TGTGCCAGCAGCTTACTTTCGGGAGGGGGGGCTGCCAAAAACATTCAGTACTTC. This translates into CASSLLSGGGAAKNIQYF.

The chain recombines TRBV30 with TRBJ1-4; no definite D call. Trimming pared 4 bases from V and 4 bases from J, leaving 7 bases between. From germline, CDR1 is GTSNPN and CDR2 SVGIG (reference sequence). The CDR3 has 12 amino acids. The CDR3 bases are TGTGCCTGGACTCAGAATAATGAAAAACTGTTTTTT. It translates to CAWTQNNEKLFF.

J is TRBJ1-1 and V is TRBV29-1; 10 positions agree with TRBD1. The CDR3 length is 16 residues. CDR1 SQVTM and CDR2 ANQGSEA come from the germline V gene. V was clipped by 4 bases and J by 3 bases; unmatched bases: 11. DNA for the CDR3: TGCAGCGTTGGTGGGACAGGGGTCATCTCGGACACTGAAGCTTTCTTT. It encodes CSVGGTGVISDTEAFF.

The chain recombines TRBV29-1 with TRBJ2-1; 10 nucleotides agree with TRBD1. J was trimmed by 3 bases and V by 0 bases; bases with no gene match: 14. Germline CDR1 is SQVTM and CDR2 is ANQGSEA. The CDR3 is 19 amino acids. CDR3 DNA sequence: TGCAGCGTTGAAGAGAGACAGGGGGCAATAAGTCGATACTACAATGAGCAGTTCTTC. This gives the protein CSVEERQGAISRYYNEQFF.

The chain is built from TRBV11-2 and TRBJ1-1, with 7 bases identical to TRBD1. Germline V lookup: CDR1 SGHAT, CDR2 FQNNGV. V was pared by 3 bases and J by 1 base, with 8 bases of the junction left unmatched. This CDR3 has 16 residues. The CDR3, as DNA: TGTGCCAGCAGCTTCATCAACTGGACAGGGAACACTGAAGCTTTCTTT. Translation gives CASSFINWTGNTEAFF.

This sequence joins TRBV9 and TRBJ2-5; no clear D gene. V was shortened by 4 bases and J by 1 base, with 14 bases between the two germline ends. The CDR3 has 15 amino acids. The germline CDR1 and CDR2 sequences are SGDLS and YYNGEE. CDR3 protein: CASSLQPMPQETQYF. The CDR3 bases are TGTGCCAGCAGCTTACAACCGATGCCCCAAGAGACCCAGTACTTC.

In its sample, this clone was seen a few times. J is TRBJ1-4 and V is TRBV6-6; no firm D call. Between the trimmed V and J ends, which lost 0 bases and 4 bases, there was a span of 6 bases. CDR3 length: 14 residues. Germline lookup yields CDR1 MNHNY and CDR2 SVGAGI (reference sequence). CDR3 sequence: CASSYSSFNEKLFF. The CDR3 nucleotides read TGTGCCAGCAGTTACTCGTCGTTTAATGAAAAACTGTTTTTT.

This chain uses TRBV18 with TRBJ1-1; no definite D call. Trimming removed 3 bases from V and 4 bases from J, with 12 bases in between. The CDR3 loop spans 14 amino acids. Germline V gene data show CDR1 as KGHSH and CDR2 as LQKENI. As DNA, the CDR3 is TGTGCCAGCTCACCCGGCGGAGGGAGCACTGAAGCTTTCTTT. Translating gives CASSPGGGSTEAFF.

The chain joins TRBV30 to TRBJ1-5; a possible D gene is TRBD1 (5 bases). This CDR3 region has 15 residues. From germline, CDR1 is GTSNPN and CDR2 SVGIG (reference sequence). V lost 3 bases and J lost 3, with 15 bases in between. CDR3 region: CAWSNQGQFNQPQHF. CDR3 DNA: TGTGCCTGGAGCAACCAGGGCCAGTTCAATCAGCCCCAGCATTTT.

In regard to this clone: Other nucleotide sequences in the sample specify the same CDR3. The V gene is TRBV5-1, the J gene TRBJ1-1; D is uncertain. Germline V gives CDR1 SGHRS, CDR2 YFSETQ. The CDR3 covers 13 residues. V was cut by 0 bases and J by 5 bases, with 8 bases left in between. The CDR3 DNA is TGCGCCAGCAGCTTGGGCGGAGGGACTGAAGCTTTCTTT. Amino acids: CASSLGGGTEAFF.

The chain recombines TRBV27 with TRBJ2-1, with D hard to call. The germline gives CDR1 MNHEY, CDR2 SMNVEV (reference sequence). This CDR3 spans 15 amino acids. V lost 1 base and J lost 2, with 9 bases in between. The CDR3 loop is CASSLFQYAYNEQFF. CDR3 nucleotides: TGTGCCAGCAGTTTATTCCAGTATGCCTACAATGAGCAGTTCTTC.

The chain has TRBV5-1 and TRBJ2-7; D possibly corresponds to TRBD2 (7 bases). CDR1 is SGHRS and CDR2 is YFSETQ in the germline V gene. This CDR3 contains 14 residues. The V gene lost 3 bases and the J gene lost 2 bases, with 12 bases spanning the gap. CDR3 in DNA: TGCGCCAGCAGCTCCCCGGGGGGCCCCTACGAGCAGTACTTC. Encoded protein: CASSSPGGPYEQYF. The complete variable domain, with remaining parts taken from reference TRBV5-1 and TRBJ2-7, reads KAGVTQTPRYLIKTRGQQVTLSCSPISGHRSVSWYQQTPGQGLQFLFEYFSETQRNKGNFPGRFSGRQFSNSRSEMNVSTLELGDSALYLCASSSPGGPYEQYFGPGTRLTVT.

The rearrangement uses TRBV7-6 and TRBJ2-2; TRBD2 aligns across 10 bases. Germline CDR1 is SGHVS and CDR2 is FNYEAQ. J gave up 2 bases and V 5 bases, and 8 bases lay outside the gene matches. This CDR3 comprises 17 residues. CDR3 nucleotides: TGTGCCAGCAGCACCCTCTCTAGCGGGGGAAACACCGGGGAGCTGTTTTTT. Encoded protein: CASSTLSSGGNTGELFF.

The chain employs TRBV11-2 and TRBJ1-5, with a tentative D call TRBD1 (6 bases). In germline, CDR1 is SGHAT, CDR2 FQNNGV. The V and J ends lost 1 base and 4 bases respectively, with 11 bases between them. This CDR3 has 15 amino acids. In DNA, the CDR3 is TGTGCCAGCAGCTTAGGGACAGACAGGAATCAGCCCCAGCATTTT. Translating gives CASSLGTDRNQPQHF.

The rearrangement uses TRBV4-1 and TRBJ1-6, with D unresolved. The V and J ends lost 8 bases and 8 bases respectively, with 13 bases between them. This CDR3 contains 13 residues. Germline assignment: CDR1 MGHRA and CDR2 YSYEKL. The chain's CDR3 is CASSTYGDSPLHF. DNA for the CDR3: TGCGCCAGCTCAACCTACGGGGATTCACCCCTCCACTTT.

This clone was observed a single time. The gene calls are TRBV19 and TRBJ1-4; no clear D gene. CDR3 length: 14 amino acids. Trimming took off 1 base at V and 8 bases at J, with 11 bases between the two ends. CDR1 is LNHDA and CDR2 is SQIVND in the germline V gene (reference sequence). CDR3 region: CASSIGSPPEKLFF. In DNA, the CDR3 is TGTGCCAGTAGTATAGGTTCCCCTCCCGAAAAACTGTTTTTT.

This clone came up a few times. The chain carries TRBV6-1 and TRBJ2-1, with TRBD2 matching over 10 bases. The CDR3 covers 14 residues. J was trimmed by 4 bases and V by 10 bases; bases with no gene match: 7. Germline CDR1 reads MNHNS; CDR2 reads SASEGT. The CDR3 loop reads CATQLAGPYNEQFF. CDR3 nucleotides: TGTGCCACCCAACTAGCGGGGCCTTACAATGAGCAGTTCTTC.